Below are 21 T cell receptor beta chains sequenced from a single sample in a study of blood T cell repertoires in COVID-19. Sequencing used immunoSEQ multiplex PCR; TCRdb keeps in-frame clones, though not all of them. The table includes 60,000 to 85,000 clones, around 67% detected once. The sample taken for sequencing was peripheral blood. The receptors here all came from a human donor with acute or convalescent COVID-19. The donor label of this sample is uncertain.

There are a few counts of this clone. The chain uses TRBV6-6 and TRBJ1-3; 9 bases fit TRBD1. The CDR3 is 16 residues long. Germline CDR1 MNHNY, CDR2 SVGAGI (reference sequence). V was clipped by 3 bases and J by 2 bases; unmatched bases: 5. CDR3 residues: CASSYSQGATGNTIYF. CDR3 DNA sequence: TGTGCCAGCAGTTATTCACAGGGGGCGACTGGAAACACCATATATTTT.

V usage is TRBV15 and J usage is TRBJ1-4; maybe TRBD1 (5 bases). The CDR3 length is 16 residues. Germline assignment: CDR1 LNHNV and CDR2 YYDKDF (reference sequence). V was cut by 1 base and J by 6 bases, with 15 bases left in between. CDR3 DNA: TGTGCCACCAGCAGAGTGATATCCAGGGTTGATGAAAAACTGTTTTTT. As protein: CATSRVISRVDEKLFF.

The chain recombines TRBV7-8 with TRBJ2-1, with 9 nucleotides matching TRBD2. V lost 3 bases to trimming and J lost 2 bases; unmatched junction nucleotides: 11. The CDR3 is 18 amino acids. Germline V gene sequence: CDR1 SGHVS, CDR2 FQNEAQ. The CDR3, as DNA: TGTGCCAGCAGCTTGGGGGCTAGCGGGGCTAAGGCCTACAATGAGCAGTTCTTC. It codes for CASSLGASGAKAYNEQFF.

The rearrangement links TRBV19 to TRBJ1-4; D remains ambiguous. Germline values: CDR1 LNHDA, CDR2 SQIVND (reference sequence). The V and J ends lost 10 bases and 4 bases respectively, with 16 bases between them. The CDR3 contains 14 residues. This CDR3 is CATRSRRGNEKLFF. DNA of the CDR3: TGTGCCACCCGGTCCCGACGGGGTAATGAAAAACTGTTTTTT.

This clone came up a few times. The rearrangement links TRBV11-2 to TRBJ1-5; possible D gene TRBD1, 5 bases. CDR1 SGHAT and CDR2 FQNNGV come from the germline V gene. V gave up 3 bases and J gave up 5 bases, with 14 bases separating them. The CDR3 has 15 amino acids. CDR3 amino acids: CASSFSTDSHQPQHF. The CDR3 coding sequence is TGTGCCAGCAGCTTTTCCACCGACAGCCATCAGCCCCAGCATTTT. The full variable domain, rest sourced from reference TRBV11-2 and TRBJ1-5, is EAGVAQSPRYKIIEKRQSVAFWCNPISGHATLYWYQQILGQGPKLLIQFQNNGVVDDSQLPKDRFSAERLKGVDSTLKIQPAKLEDSAVYLCASSFSTDSHQPQHFGDGTRLSIL.

The DNA for the CDR3 is TGCGCCAGCAGCTCGAGATTCCGACAGGGTAGTGAAAAACTGTTTTTT. Amino acid sequence: CASSSRFRQGSEKLFF. This rearrangement joins TRBV5-1 to TRBJ1-4; 7 bases match TRBD1. After removal of 3 bases from V and 7 bases from J, the junction contained 12 bases not matched to a gene. Germline V gives CDR1 SGHRS, CDR2 YFSETQ. This CDR3 comprises 16 residues.

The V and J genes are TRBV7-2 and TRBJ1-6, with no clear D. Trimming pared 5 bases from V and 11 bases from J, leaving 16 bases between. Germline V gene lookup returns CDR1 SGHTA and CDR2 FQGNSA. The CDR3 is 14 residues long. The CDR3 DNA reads TGTGCCAGCAGCCCCCTCGGCTTAACTACACCCCTCCACTTT. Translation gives CASSPLGLTTPLHF. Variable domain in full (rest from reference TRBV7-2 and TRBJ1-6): GAGVSQSPSNKVTEKGKDVELRCDPISGHTALYWYRQSLGQGLEFLIYFQGNSAPDKSGLPSDRFSAERTGGSVSTLTIQRTQQEDSAVYLCASSPLGLTTPLHFGNGTRLTVT.

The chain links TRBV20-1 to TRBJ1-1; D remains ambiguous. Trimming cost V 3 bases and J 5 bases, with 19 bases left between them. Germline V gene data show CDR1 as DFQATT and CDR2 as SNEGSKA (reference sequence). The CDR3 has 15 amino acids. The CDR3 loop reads CSASPSGLLGTEAFF. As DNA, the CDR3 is TGCAGTGCTAGTCCCTCGGGGTTGTTGGGAACTGAAGCTTTCTTT.

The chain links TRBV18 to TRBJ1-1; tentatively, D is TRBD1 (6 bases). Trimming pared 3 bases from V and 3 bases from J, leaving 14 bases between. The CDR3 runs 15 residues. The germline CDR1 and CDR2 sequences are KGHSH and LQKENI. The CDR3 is CASSPIQGWYTEAFF. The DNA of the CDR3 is TGTGCCAGCTCACCCATACAGGGTTGGTACACTGAAGCTTTCTTT. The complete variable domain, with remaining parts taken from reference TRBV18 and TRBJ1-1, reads NAGVMQNPRHLVRRRGQEARLRCSPMKGHSHVYWYRQLPEEGLKFMVYLQKENIIDESGMPKERFSAEFPKEGPSILRIQQVVRGDSAAYFCASSPIQGWYTEAFFGQGTRLTVV.

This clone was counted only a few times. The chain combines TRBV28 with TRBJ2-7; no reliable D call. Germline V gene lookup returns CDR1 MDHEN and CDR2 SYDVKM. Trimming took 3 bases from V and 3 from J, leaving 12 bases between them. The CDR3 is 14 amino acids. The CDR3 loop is CASSLRKDLYEQYF. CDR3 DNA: TGTGCCAGCAGTTTGCGGAAAGACCTCTACGAGCAGTACTTC.

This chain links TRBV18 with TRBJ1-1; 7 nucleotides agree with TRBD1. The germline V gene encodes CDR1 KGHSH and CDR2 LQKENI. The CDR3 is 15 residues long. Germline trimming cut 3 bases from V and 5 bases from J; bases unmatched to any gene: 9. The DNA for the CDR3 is TGTGCCAGCTCACCCTGGACAGGTCGAGGGACTGAAGCTTTCTTT. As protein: CASSPWTGRGTEAFF.

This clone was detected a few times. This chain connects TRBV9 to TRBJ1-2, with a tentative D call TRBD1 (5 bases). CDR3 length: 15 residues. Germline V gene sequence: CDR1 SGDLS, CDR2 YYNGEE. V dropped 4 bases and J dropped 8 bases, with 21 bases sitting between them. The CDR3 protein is CASSPNTGVSLGYTF. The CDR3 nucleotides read TGTGCCAGCAGCCCAAACACAGGTGTTTCGCTCGGCTACACCTTC. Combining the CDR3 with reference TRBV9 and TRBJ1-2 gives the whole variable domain DSGVTQTPKHLITATGQRVTLRCSPRSGDLSVYWYQQSLDQGLQFLIQYYNGEERAKGNILERFSAQQFPDLHSELNLSSLELGDSALYFCASSPNTGVSLGYTFGSGTRLTVV.

In DNA form, the CDR3 reads TGTGCCAGCAGCATCCGGGGCCACGGAGGGGAGCAGTACTTC. It codes for CASSIRGHGGEQYF. The chain recombines TRBV7-9 with TRBJ2-7; D might be TRBD2 (6 bases). CDR1 and CDR2 (germline): SEHNR, FQNEAQ (reference sequence). The length of the CDR3 is 14 residues. The ends were cut back, 5 bases at V and 7 bases at J, with 18 bases in the middle.

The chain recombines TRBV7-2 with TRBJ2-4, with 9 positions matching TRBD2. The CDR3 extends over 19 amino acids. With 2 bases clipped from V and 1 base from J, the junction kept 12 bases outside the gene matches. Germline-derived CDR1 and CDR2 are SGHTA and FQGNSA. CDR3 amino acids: CASSLTPSGELGAKNIQYF. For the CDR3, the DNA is TGTGCCAGCAGCTTAACCCCTAGCGGGGAGTTGGGGGCCAAAAACATTCAGTACTTC. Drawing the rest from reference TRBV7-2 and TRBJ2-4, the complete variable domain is GAGVSQSPSNKVTEKGKDVELRCDPISGHTALYWYRQSLGQGLEFLIYFQGNSAPDKSGLPSDRFSAERTGGSVSTLTIQRTQQEDSAVYLCASSLTPSGELGAKNIQYFGAGTRLSVL.

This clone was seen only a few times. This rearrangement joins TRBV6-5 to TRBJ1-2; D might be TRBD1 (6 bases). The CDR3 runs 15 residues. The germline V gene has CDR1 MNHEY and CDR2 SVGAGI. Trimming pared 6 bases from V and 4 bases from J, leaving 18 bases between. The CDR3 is CASRARGGGLYGYTF. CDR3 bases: TGTGCCAGCAGGGCAAGGGGGGGCGGCCTCTATGGCTACACCTTC.

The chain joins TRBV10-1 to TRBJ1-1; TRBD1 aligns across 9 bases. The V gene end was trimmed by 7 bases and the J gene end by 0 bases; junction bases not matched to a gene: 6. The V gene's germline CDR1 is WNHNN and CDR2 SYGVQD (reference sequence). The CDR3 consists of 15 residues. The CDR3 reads CASTGTGRMNTEAFF. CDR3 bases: TGCGCCAGCACCGGGACAGGGCGCATGAACACTGAAGCTTTCTTT.

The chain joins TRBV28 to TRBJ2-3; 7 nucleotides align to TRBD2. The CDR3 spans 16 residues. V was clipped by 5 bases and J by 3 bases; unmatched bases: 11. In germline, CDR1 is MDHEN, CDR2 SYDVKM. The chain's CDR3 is CASSPTLRERTDTQYF. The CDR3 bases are TGTGCCAGCAGTCCCACCTTGCGGGAGAGGACAGATACGCAGTATTTT.

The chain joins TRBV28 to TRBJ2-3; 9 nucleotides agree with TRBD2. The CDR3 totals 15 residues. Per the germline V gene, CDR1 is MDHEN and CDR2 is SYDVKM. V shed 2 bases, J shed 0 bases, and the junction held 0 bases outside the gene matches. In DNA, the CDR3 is TGTGCCAGCAGTTTAGCGGGGGGGAGCACAGATACGCAGTATTTT. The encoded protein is CASSLAGGSTDTQYF.

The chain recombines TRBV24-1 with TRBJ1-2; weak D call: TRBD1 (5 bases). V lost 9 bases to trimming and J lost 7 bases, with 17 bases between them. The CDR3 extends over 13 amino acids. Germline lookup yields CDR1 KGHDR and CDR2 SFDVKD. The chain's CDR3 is CATRISGGGGYTF. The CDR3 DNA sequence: TGTGCCACCCGTATCTCGGGGGGGGGTGGCTACACCTTC.

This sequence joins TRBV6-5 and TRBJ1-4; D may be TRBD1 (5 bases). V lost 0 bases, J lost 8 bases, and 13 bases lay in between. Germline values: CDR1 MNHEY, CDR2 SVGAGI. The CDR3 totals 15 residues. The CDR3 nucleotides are TGTGCCAGCAGTTACTCAAGCGGGGCGCCCGAAAAACTGTTTTTT. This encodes CASSYSSGAPEKLFF.

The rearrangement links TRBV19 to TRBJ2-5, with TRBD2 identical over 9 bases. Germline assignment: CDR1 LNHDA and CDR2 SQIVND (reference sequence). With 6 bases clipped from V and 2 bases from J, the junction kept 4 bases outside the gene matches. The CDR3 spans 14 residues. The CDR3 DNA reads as TGTGCCAGTAGCGGACTAGCGAGACAAGAGACCCAGTACTTC. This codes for CASSGLARQETQYF.